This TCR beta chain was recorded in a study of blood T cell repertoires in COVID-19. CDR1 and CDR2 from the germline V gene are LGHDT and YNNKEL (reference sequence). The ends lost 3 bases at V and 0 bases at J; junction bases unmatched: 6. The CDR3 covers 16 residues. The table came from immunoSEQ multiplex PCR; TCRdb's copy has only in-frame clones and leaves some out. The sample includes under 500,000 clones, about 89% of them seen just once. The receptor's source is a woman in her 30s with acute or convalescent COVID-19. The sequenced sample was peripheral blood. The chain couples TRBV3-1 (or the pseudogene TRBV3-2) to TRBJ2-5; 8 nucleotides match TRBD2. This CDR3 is CASSQAGGADQETQYF. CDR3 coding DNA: TGTGCCAGCAGCCAGGCGGGGGGCGCGGACCAAGAGACCCAGTACTTC.